Each of the 22 T cell receptor beta chains below was sequenced from the same sample in a study of T cells in Graves' hyperthyroidism and ophthalmopathy. Amplified TCR beta CDR3 regions derived from RNA transcripts. In the first-round RT-PCR of the TCR CDR3, the HTBI primer set was used. One entry per CDR3 protein results from TCRdb running MiXCR on the multiplex PCR reads. The data contain around 420,000 distinct CDR3 sequences, 15% to 18% of them singletons. The sequenced sample consisted of blood. These receptors came from a woman aged 18 to 35 with Graves' hyperthyroidism.

This clonotype came up a few times. The rearrangement links TRBV5-4 to TRBJ2-3, with 7 bases lining up with TRBD1. Germline V gene lookup returns CDR1 SGHNT and CDR2 YYREEE (reference sequence). This CDR3 has 14 residues. Germline trimming cut 4 bases from V and 2 bases from J; bases unmatched to any gene: 4. CDR3 coding DNA: TGTGCCAGCAGCCAGGGGGACCACACAGATACGCAGTATTTT. Protein product: CASSQGDHTDTQYF.

A single count supports this clonotype. CDR3 loop: CASSLEGRQLQGYTF. In DNA, the CDR3 is TGTGCCAGCAGTTTAGAAGGGAGACAGTTGCAGGGCTACACCTTC. This chain connects TRBV12-3 or TRBV12-4 to TRBJ1-2; D may be TRBD1 (5 bases). Trimming pared 1 base from V and 8 bases from J, leaving 17 bases between. This CDR3 comprises 15 residues.

This sequence joins TRBV11-2 and TRBJ2-1; TRBD2 agrees at 8 bases. Looked up from germline, CDR1 is SGHAT and CDR2 is FQNNGV. The CDR3 covers 16 residues. The junction had 13 bases not matched to a gene; V was cut back by 5 bases and J by 7 bases. The CDR3, as DNA: TGTGCCAGCAGCCTTTTCATAGCGGGGCCGGAAAATGAGCAGTTCTTC. As protein: CASSLFIAGPENEQFF.

This clonotype occurred many times. The chain combines TRBV3-1 with TRBJ2-7, with D unclear. The V gene's germline CDR1 is LGHDT and CDR2 YNNKEL (reference sequence). The V and J ends lost 3 bases and 5 bases respectively, with 5 bases between them. The CDR3 totals 11 residues. Written as DNA, the CDR3 is TGTGCCAGCAGCCAGCTTAACGAGCAGTACTTC. Translated, it gives CASSQLNEQYF.

In nucleotides, the CDR3 is TGTGCCAGCAGCCCTGAGACAGTGAGACTTTATGGCTACACCTTC. This codes for CASSPETVRLYGYTF. The rearrangement joins TRBV11-2 to TRBJ1-2, with a weak D call TRBD1 (5 bases). Germline CDR1 reads SGHAT; CDR2 reads FQNNGV. Trimming cost V 5 bases and J 5 bases, with 18 bases left between them. The CDR3 covers 15 residues.

This clonotype was recorded at least ten times. This chain links TRBV9 with TRBJ1-2, with D possibly being TRBD1 (6 bases). Germline assignment: CDR1 SGDLS and CDR2 YYNGEE. The V gene lost 5 bases and the J gene lost 2 bases, with 13 bases spanning the gap. The CDR3 contains 14 residues. CDR3 sequence (DNA): TGTGCCAGCAGGTCAACTGGACAGAACTATGGCTACACCTTC. The encoded protein is CASRSTGQNYGYTF. The full variable domain, in which reference TRBV9 and TRBJ1-2 provide the parts outside the CDR3, is DSGVTQTPKHLITATGQRVTLRCSPRSGDLSVYWYQQSLDQGLQFLIQYYNGEERAKGNILERFSAQQFPDLHSELNLSSLELGDSALYFCASRSTGQNYGYTFGSGTRLTVV.

This clonotype occurred many times. The genes are TRBV15 and TRBJ1-5; D might be TRBD1 (6 bases). There are 17 residues in the CDR3. V dropped 0 bases and J dropped 1 base, with 13 bases sitting between them. Germline values: CDR1 LNHNV, CDR2 YYDKDF (reference sequence). The CDR3 spells CATSRDRGGRSNQPQHF. The CDR3 region has the DNA TGTGCCACCAGCAGAGATAGGGGGGGTAGAAGCAATCAGCCCCAGCATTTT.

In this sample, this clonotype turned up many times. V is TRBV5-1 and J is TRBJ2-1, with 9 bases fitting TRBD1. The CDR3 is 13 amino acids. The trim removed 3 bases at V and 6 bases at J, leaving 1 base unmatched. CDR1 is SGHRS, CDR2 YFSETQ, per germline. The CDR3 DNA reads as TGCGCCAGCAGCTCGGGACAGGGCAATGAGCAGTTCTTC. As protein: CASSSGQGNEQFF.

The table lists this clonotype with many counts. The V gene is TRBV27, the J gene TRBJ1-1, with D unresolved. Germline V lookup: CDR1 MNHEY, CDR2 SMNVEV (reference sequence). There are 15 residues in the CDR3. V lost 6 bases and J lost 3, with 17 bases in between. The CDR3 here is CASRKEVGYHTEAFF. The CDR3 DNA is TGTGCCAGCAGAAAGGAGGTCGGTTATCACACTGAAGCTTTCTTT.

This clonotype came up a few times. The chain couples TRBV6-1 to TRBJ2-3; 8 bases map to TRBD2. The germline V gene has CDR1 MNHNS and CDR2 SASEGT. CDR3 length: 16 residues. With V trimmed by 5 bases and J by 3 bases, 10 bases remained unmatched. The CDR3 DNA follows: TGTGCCAGCAGTCCAAATAGCGGGATTACAACAGATACGCAGTATTTT. It yields the protein CASSPNSGITTDTQYF.

The DNA for the CDR3 is TGCGCCAGCAGCCAGAGCAGGGGGGGTCTGGCTAACATTCAGTACTTC. It translates to CASSQSRGGLANIQYF. The chain uses TRBV5-1 and TRBJ2-4; D is possibly TRBD1 or TRBD2 (7 bases each). Trimming shortened V by 4 bases and J by 7 bases, and 21 bases separated the two germline ends. Germline CDR1 and CDR2: SGHRS and YFSETQ. The CDR3 has 16 amino acids.

This clonotype showed up many times. The chain joins TRBV29-1 to TRBJ2-3; TRBD2 matches at 10 bases. V was pared by 6 bases and J by 3 bases, with 3 bases of the junction left unmatched. This CDR3 comprises 13 residues. The germline gives CDR1 SQVTM, CDR2 ANQGSEA. The CDR3 nucleotides read TGCAGCGTCTTAGCGGGAGGAACAGATACGCAGTATTTT. Its protein product is CSVLAGGTDTQYF.

This clonotype was observed many times. V is TRBV12-3 or TRBV12-4 and J is TRBJ2-3; weak D call: TRBD2 (7 bases). Trimming left V 7 bases short and J 4 bases short, with 18 bases between. The CDR3 spans 15 residues. In nucleotides, the CDR3 is TGTGCCAGCACCCCGAGGGGGGGGAACGCAGATACGCAGTATTTT. Translation: CASTPRGGNADTQYF.

This clonotype was seen more than once but under ten times. This sequence joins TRBV3-1 and TRBJ2-3; D is tentatively TRBD1 or TRBD2 (5 bases each). V was clipped by 2 bases and J by 1 base, with 16 bases between them. CDR3 length equals 17 residues. The germline V gene has CDR1 LGHDT and CDR2 YNNKEL (reference sequence). The CDR3 DNA follows: TGTGCCAGCAGCCAAAGAGGAATGGGGGTTGGCACAGATACGCAGTATTTT. Its translation is CASSQRGMGVGTDTQYF.

Notes on this clonotype: The junction departs from the called germline gene at one end, perhaps through a read error. The CDR3 sequence is CAGSVGVTSEQYF. The CDR3 region has the DNA TGTGCCGGCAGCGTAGGGGTAACCTCCGAGCAGTACTTC. V is TRBV9 and J is TRBJ2-7, with TRBD1 as a possible D gene (5 bases). The CDR3 length is 13 residues. Germline V gene sequence: CDR1 SGDLS, CDR2 YYNGEE.

As concerns this clonotype: A much larger clone differs from this one at a single base, so this may be a read error. The genes are TRBV7-9 and TRBJ2-2; D is ambiguous. The CDR3 consists of 13 residues. Germline CDR1 and CDR2: SEHNR and FQNEAQ (reference sequence). The CDR3: CANSAMGTGELFF. CDR3 nucleotide sequence: TGTGCCAACAGCGCCATGGGAACCGGGGAGCTGTTTTTT.

The table lists this clonotype with many counts. The rearrangement uses TRBV2 and TRBJ2-2, with 9 bases aligning to TRBD1. Germline V gives CDR1 SNHLY, CDR2 FYNNEI. V lost 8 bases, J lost 7 bases, and 11 bases stayed unmatched. CDR3 length equals 15 residues. This CDR3 is CASLYQDRGIGELFF. The CDR3 DNA follows: TGTGCCAGCTTATACCAGGACAGGGGTATCGGGGAGCTGTTTTTT.

This clonotype was seen repeatedly, ten times or more. The chain employs TRBV20-1 and TRBJ2-7, with 7 bases identical to TRBD1. The CDR3 covers 13 residues. The ends lost 4 bases at V and 2 bases at J; junction bases unmatched: 5. Germline V gene sequence: CDR1 DFQATT, CDR2 SNEGSKA (reference sequence). This chain's CDR3 is CSAKQGPAYEQYF. The CDR3 nucleotides are TGCAGTGCTAAACAGGGGCCAGCCTACGAGCAGTACTTC.

This clonotype was found a few times. The J gene is TRBJ2-7, the V gene TRBV20-1, with 7 bases aligning to TRBD2. Trimming took 1 base from V and 6 from J; bases not matched to a gene: 3. The germline gives CDR1 DFQATT, CDR2 SNEGSKA (reference sequence). The CDR3 totals 12 residues. The CDR3 region has the DNA TGCAGTGCTAGAGGACTAGCTGGCGAGCAGTACTTC. Its translation is CSARGLAGEQYF.

V is TRBV6-1 and J is TRBJ2-3; TRBD2 agrees at 12 bases. There are 15 residues in the CDR3. The germline CDR1 and CDR2 sequences are MNHNS and SASEGT. Trimming cost V 7 bases and J 2 bases; bases outside gene matches: 4. Written as DNA, the CDR3 is TGTGCCAGCAATGGACTAGCGGGGACCACAGATACGCAGTATTTT. Translation: CASNGLAGTTDTQYF.

The CDR3 DNA follows: TGCAGTGCTAGATCTCTAGCGGGGGGGCCCTACGAGCAGTACTTC. Translating gives CSARSLAGGPYEQYF. The chain couples TRBV20-1 to TRBJ2-7, with TRBD2 matching 12 bases. V lost 2 bases and J lost 2; bases outside the gene matches: 4. This CDR3 spans 15 amino acids. Germline V gene sequence: CDR1 DFQATT, CDR2 SNEGSKA (reference sequence).

In its sample, this clonotype was seen many times. This chain links TRBV27 with TRBJ2-1; D is ambiguous. The CDR3 length is 14 residues. Germline V gene data show CDR1 as MNHEY and CDR2 as SMNVEV (reference sequence). V lost 2 bases, J lost 8 bases, and 13 bases lay in between. This CDR3 is CASSLGMLAYEQFF. CDR3 nucleotide sequence: TGTGCCAGCAGTTTAGGGATGTTAGCTTATGAGCAGTTCTTC.